The 13 T cell receptor beta chains below were found in one sample sequenced in a study of CD8 T cells in Susac syndrome. A quantity of about 0.5 to 1 ug RNA underwent reverse transcription using random hexamers. TCRdb independently ran MiXCR on the immunoSEQ multiplex PCR reads; one entry per CDR3 protein. The sample contains 100,000 or so distinct CDR3 sequences, about 90% of which appear only once. The source material was CD8+ T cells from PBMCs. These receptors were collected from a human donor in good health.

The chain links TRBV9 to TRBJ2-3; D gene uncertain. V was clipped by 3 bases and J by 1 base, with 15 bases between them. The germline V gene has CDR1 SGDLS and CDR2 YYNGEE. This CDR3 is 16 amino acids long. CDR3 residues: CASSGPRLVGTDTQYF. As DNA, the CDR3 is TGTGCCAGCAGCGGGCCGCGGCTCGTGGGCACAGATACGCAGTATTTT.

This chain links TRBV20-1 with TRBJ1-4; weak D call: TRBD1 (6 bases). The ends were cut back, 3 bases at V and 1 base at J, with 9 bases in the middle. This CDR3 is built from 14 residues. Germline V gene data show CDR1 as DFQATT and CDR2 as SNEGSKA (reference sequence). The CDR3 spells CSASPQGTNEKLFF. The CDR3 coding sequence is TGCAGTGCTAGCCCACAGGGAACTAATGAAAAACTGTTTTTT.

This sequence joins TRBV6-5 and TRBJ1-4; the D is unclear. Trimming took off 5 bases at V and 6 bases at J, with 13 bases between the two ends. This CDR3 has 14 residues. Germline loops: CDR1 MNHEY, CDR2 SVGAGI. CDR3 residues: CASSGRAAHEKLFF. The CDR3 nucleotides are TGTGCCAGCAGTGGACGAGCGGCCCATGAAAAACTGTTTTTT.

The CDR3 loop is CASLGGENTEAFF. CDR3 DNA sequence: TGTGCCAGCCTCGGAGGGGAGAACACTGAAGCTTTCTTT. The chain uses TRBV2 and TRBJ1-1, with D maybe TRBD1 (5 bases). Germline CDR1 and CDR2: SNHLY and FYNNEI. CDR3 size: 13 residues. The ends were cut back, 8 bases at V and 1 base at J, with 11 bases in the middle.

This chain links TRBV6-5 with TRBJ2-1; 7 bases match TRBD2. Trimming at V came to 2 bases and at J to 7 bases, leaving 2 bases not matched to a gene. CDR3 length: 13 amino acids. Germline V gene data show CDR1 as MNHEY and CDR2 as SVGAGI. CDR3 DNA: TGTGCCAGCAGTTACCTACTAGCGAATGAGCAGTTCTTC. It encodes CASSYLLANEQFF.

This clonotype was seen a few times. This sequence joins TRBV6-2 or TRBV6-3 and TRBJ2-2; 12 bases are shared with TRBD2. Germline assignment: CDR1 MNHEY and CDR2 SVGEGT. CDR3 size: 15 residues. Trimming cost V 5 bases and J 6 bases; bases outside gene matches: 4. CDR3: CASSKTSGRSGELFF. The CDR3 nucleotides read TGTGCCAGCAGTAAGACTAGCGGGAGATCCGGGGAGCTGTTTTTT.

The CDR3 here is CASSLGPLHDYGYTF. Written as DNA, the CDR3 is TGTGCCAGCAGTCTCGGACCCCTGCATGACTATGGCTACACCTTC. The rearrangement joins TRBV27 to TRBJ1-2; D remains unclear. The germline V gene encodes CDR1 MNHEY and CDR2 SMNVEV (reference sequence). V lost 5 bases, J lost 3 bases, and 16 bases lay in between. This CDR3 region has 15 residues.

The chain recombines TRBV29-1 with TRBJ2-5; D gene uncertain. Germline V gives CDR1 SQVTM, CDR2 ANQGSEA. The CDR3 covers 12 residues. The V end lost 6 bases, the J end lost 4 bases, and 12 bases lay between the germline ends. In nucleotides, the CDR3 is TGCAGCGTCCAGGCCCCAGCAGAGACCCAGTACTTC. It yields the protein CSVQAPAETQYF.

The chain links TRBV14 to TRBJ2-2; 7 bases agree with TRBD1. V lost 1 base to trimming and J lost 4 bases; unmatched junction nucleotides: 15. The CDR3 is 19 amino acids. CDR1 is SGHDN, CDR2 FVKESK, per germline. The CDR3 DNA reads TGTGCCAGCAGCCAAGCCCCATTTCGGACAGGTTCAGGCACCGGGGAGCTGTTTTTT. It translates to CASSQAPFRTGSGTGELFF.

The table lists this clonotype with a count of one. This chain joins TRBV15 and TRBJ2-1; TRBD1 or TRBD2 may be the D gene (5 bases each). The CDR3 sequence is 12 residues long. V lost 3 bases and J lost 9, with 9 bases in between. The germline CDR1 and CDR2 sequences are LNHNV and YYDKDF (reference sequence). The CDR3 protein is CATSSPGSEQFF. CDR3 in DNA: TGTGCCACCAGCAGTCCAGGGAGTGAGCAGTTCTTC.

The rearrangement uses TRBV7-2 and TRBJ1-2; TRBD1 might be the D (6 bases). Germline loops: CDR1 SGHTA, CDR2 FQGNSA. The CDR3 totals 13 residues. Trimming took off 6 bases at V and 3 bases at J, with 11 bases between the two ends. The CDR3 DNA is TGTGCCAGCAGTAACGGGACATACTATGGCTACACCTTC. Its translation: CASSNGTYYGYTF.

The chain carries TRBV4-1 and TRBJ2-1, with no clear D. The CDR3 is made up of 16 amino acids. Germline V gene lookup returns CDR1 MGHRA and CDR2 YSYEKL. The V and J ends lost 0 bases and 4 bases respectively, with 13 bases between them. CDR3 amino acids: CASSQDQSAAYNEQFF. The CDR3 DNA is TGCGCCAGCAGCCAAGATCAATCGGCAGCGTACAATGAGCAGTTCTTC.

The chain recombines TRBV20-1 with TRBJ1-1, with no clear D. In germline, CDR1 is DFQATT, CDR2 SNEGSKA (reference sequence). CDR3 length: 14 residues. V was cut by 0 bases and J by 7 bases, with 15 bases left in between. CDR3 sequence (DNA): TGCAGTGCTAGAGAGGACTCCCTTAAGATTGAAGCTTTCTTT. This gives the protein CSAREDSLKIEAFF.